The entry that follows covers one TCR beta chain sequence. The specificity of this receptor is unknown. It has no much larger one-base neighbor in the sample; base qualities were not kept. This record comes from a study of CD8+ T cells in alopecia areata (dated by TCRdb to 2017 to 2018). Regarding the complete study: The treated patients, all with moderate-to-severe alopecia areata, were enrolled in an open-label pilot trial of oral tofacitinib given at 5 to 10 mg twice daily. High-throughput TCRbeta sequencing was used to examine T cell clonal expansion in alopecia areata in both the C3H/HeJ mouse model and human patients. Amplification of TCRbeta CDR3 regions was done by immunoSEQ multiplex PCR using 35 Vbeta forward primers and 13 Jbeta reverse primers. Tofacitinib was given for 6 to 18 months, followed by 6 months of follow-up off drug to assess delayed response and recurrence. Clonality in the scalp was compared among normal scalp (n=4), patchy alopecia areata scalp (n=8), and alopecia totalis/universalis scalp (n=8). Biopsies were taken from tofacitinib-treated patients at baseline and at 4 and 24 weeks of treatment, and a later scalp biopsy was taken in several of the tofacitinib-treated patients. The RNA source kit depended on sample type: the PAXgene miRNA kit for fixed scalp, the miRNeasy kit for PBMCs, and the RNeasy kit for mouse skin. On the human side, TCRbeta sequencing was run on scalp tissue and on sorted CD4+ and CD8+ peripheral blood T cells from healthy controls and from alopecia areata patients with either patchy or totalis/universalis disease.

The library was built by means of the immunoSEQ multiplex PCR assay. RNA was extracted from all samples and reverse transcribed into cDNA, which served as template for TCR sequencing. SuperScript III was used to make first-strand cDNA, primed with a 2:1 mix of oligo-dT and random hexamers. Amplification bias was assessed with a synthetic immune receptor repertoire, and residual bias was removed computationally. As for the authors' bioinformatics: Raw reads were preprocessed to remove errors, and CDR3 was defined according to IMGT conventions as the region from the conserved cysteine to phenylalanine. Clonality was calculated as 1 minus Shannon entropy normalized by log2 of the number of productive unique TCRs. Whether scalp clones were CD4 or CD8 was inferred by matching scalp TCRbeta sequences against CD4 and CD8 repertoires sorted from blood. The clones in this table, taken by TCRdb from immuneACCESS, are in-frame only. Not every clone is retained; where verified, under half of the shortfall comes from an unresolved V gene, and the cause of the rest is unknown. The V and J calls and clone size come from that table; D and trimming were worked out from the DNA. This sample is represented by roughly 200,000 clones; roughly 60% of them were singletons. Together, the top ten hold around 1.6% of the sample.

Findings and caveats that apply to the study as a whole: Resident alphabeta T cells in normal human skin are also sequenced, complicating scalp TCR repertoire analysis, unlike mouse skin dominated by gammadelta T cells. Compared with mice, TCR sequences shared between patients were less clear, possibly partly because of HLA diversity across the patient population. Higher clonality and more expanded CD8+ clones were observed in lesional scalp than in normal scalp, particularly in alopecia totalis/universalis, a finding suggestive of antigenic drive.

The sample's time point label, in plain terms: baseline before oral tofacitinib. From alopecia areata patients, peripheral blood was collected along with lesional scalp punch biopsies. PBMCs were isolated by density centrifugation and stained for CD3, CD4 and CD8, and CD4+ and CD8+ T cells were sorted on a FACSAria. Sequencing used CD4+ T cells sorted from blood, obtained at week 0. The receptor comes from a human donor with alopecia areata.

The CDR3 amino acid sequence is: CAWLGQGKGYTF. The DNA reads TGTGCCTGGTTAGGACAGGGTAAAGGCTACACCTTC. The sequence links TRBV30 to TRBJ1-2; 8 junctional bases match TRBD1. In the germline V gene (reference sequence), CDR1 corresponds to GTSNPN and CDR2 to SVGIG. At the junction V is shortened by 5 bases and J by 8 bases; bases outside the gene matches: 7. Reading from cysteine to phenylalanine, the CDR3 counts 12 amino acids. Only the CDR3 portion is preserved as DNA: 36 bases, with reading frame beginning at the first base. Extended through the reference TRBV30 and TRBJ1-2 proteins, this CDR3 yields the full variable domain: SQTIHQWPATLVQPVGSPLSLECTVEGTSNPNLYWYRQAAGRGLQLLFYSVGIGQISSEVPQNLSASRPQDRQFILSSKKLLLSDSGFYLCAWLGQGKGYTFGSGTRLTVV.